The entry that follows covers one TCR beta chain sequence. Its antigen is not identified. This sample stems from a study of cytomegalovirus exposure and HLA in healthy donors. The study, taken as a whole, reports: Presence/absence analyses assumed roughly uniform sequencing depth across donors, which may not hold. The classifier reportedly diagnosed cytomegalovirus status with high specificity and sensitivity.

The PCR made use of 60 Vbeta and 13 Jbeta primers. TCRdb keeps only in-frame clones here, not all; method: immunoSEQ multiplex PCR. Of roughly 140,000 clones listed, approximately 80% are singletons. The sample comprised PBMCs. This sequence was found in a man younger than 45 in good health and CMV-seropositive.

The CDR3: CASSIWAGDYDTQYF. For the CDR3, the DNA is TGTGCCAGTAGTATATGGGCGGGGGACTACGATACGCAGTATTTT. V gene TRBV19 combines with J gene TRBJ2-3; TRBD2 matches at 7 bases. Germline CDR1 reads LNHDA; CDR2 reads SQIVND (reference sequence). Trimming at V came to 2 bases and at J to 6 bases, leaving 8 bases not matched to a gene. There are 15 residues in the CDR3.